This T cell receptor (beta chain) is from a study of T cell repertoires in cytomegalovirus infection. TCRdb recomputed calls from the reads with MiXCR, one row per CDR3 protein. This table has roughly 500,000 distinct CDR3 sequences, roughly a third appearing once. As to this clonotype: Its antigen is not identified.

This CDR3 has 12 residues. Germline V gene lookup returns CDR1 LNHNV and CDR2 YYDKDF (reference sequence). V lost 2 bases and J 2 bases, leaving 2 bases between the germline ends. The chain couples TRBV15 to TRBJ2-3; the D is unclear. The source of this sequence is a human donor in good health (CMV status not recorded). Some clones in this sample may be carry-over from other donors' samples. The starting material was cultured PBMCs, obtained from culture after CMV antigen stimulation. CDR3 bases: TGTGCCACCAGCAGAAACACAGATACGCAGTATTTT. This sequence encodes CATSRNTDTQYF.